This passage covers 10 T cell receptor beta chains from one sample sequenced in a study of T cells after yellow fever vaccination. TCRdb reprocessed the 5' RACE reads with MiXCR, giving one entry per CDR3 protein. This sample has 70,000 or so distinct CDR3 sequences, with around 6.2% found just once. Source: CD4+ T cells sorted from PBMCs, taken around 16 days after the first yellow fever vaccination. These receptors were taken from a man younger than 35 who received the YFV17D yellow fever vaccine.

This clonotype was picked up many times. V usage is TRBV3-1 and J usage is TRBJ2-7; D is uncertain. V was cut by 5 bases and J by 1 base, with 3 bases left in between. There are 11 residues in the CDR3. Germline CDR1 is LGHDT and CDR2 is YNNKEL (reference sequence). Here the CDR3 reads CASSNSYEQYF. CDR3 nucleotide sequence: TGTGCCAGCAGCAATTCCTACGAGCAGTACTTC.

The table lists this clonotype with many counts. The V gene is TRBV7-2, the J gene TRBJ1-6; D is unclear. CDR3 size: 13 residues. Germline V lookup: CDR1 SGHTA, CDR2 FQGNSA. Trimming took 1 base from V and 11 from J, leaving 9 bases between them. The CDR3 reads CASSLEKAAPLHF. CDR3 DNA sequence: TGTGCCAGCAGCTTAGAGAAAGCGGCACCCCTCCACTTT. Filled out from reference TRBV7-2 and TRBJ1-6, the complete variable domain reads GAGVSQSPSNKVTEKGKDVELRCDPISGHTALYWYRQSLGQGLEFLIYFQGNSAPDKSGLPSDRFSAERTGGSVSTLTIQRTQQEDSAVYLCASSLEKAAPLHFGNGTRLTVT.

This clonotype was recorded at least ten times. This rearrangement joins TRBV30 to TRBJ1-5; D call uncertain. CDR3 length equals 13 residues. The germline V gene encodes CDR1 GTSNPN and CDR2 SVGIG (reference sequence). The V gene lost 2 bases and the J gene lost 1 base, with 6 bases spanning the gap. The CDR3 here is CAWSIRSNQPQHF. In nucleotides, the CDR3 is TGTGCCTGGAGTATCCGAAGCAATCAGCCCCAGCATTTT.

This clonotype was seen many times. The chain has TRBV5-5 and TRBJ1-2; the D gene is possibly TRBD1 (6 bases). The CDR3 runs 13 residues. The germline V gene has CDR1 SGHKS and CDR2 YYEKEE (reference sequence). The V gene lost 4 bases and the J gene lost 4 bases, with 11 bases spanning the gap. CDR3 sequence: CASSKQGPYGYTF. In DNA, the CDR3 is TGTGCCAGCAGCAAACAGGGTCCCTATGGCTACACCTTC.

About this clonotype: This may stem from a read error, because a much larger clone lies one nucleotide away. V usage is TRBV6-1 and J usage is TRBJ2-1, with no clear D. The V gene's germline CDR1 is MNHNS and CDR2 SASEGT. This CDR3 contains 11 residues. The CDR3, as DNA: TGTGCCAGCAGAGGATACAATAAGCAGTTCTTC. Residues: CASRGYNKQFF.

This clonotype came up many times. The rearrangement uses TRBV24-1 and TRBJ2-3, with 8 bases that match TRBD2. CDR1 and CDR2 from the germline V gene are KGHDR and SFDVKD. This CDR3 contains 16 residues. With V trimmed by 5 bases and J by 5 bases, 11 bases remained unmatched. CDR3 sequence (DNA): TGTGCCACCAGTGGGGAGTCCGGGGGGGCGGAAGATACGCAGTATTTT. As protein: CATSGESGGAEDTQYF.

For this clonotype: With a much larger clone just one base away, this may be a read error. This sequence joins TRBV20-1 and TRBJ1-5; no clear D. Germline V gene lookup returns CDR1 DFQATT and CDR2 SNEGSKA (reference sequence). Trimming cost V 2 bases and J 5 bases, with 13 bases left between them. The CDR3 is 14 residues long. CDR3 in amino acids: CSARPSSHYQPQHF. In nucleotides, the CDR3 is TGCAGTGCTAGACCCTCGAGCCACTATCAGCCCCAGCATTTT.

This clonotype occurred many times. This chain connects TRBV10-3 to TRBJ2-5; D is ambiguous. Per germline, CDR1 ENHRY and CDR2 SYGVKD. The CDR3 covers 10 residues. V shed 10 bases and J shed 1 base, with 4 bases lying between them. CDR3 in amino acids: CASGQETQYF. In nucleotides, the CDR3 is TGTGCCAGCGGCCAAGAGACCCAGTACTTC.

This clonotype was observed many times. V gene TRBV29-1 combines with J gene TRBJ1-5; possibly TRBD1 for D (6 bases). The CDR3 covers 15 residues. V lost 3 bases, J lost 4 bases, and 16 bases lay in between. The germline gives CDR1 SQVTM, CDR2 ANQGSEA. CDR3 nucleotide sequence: TGCAGCGTTGAGACCCCACACACAGGGAATCAGCCCCAGCATTTT. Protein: CSVETPHTGNQPQHF.

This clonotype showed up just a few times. The DNA for the CDR3 is TGTGCCAGCAGCTGGGGAGGGGGATCCTACGAGCAGTACTTC. Its translation: CASSWGGGSYEQYF. The rearrangement joins TRBV7-2 to TRBJ2-7; possibly TRBD2 for D (7 bases). There are 14 residues in the CDR3. In germline, CDR1 is SGHTA, CDR2 FQGNSA. The germline V and J ends were trimmed by 4 bases and 1 base, with 11 bases remaining between them.